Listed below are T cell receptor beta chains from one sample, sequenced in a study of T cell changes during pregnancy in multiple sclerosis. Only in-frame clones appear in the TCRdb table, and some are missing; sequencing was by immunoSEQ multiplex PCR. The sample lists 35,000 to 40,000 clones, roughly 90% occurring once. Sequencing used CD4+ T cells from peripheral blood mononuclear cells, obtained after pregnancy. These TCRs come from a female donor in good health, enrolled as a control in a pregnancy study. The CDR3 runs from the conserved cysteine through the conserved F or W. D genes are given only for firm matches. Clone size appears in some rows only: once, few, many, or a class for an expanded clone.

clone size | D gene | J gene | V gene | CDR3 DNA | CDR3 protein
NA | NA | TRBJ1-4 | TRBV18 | TGTGCCAGCTCGGGGAGTACCATTAATGAAAAACTGTTTTTT | CASSGSTINEKLFF
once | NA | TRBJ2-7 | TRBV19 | TGTGCCAGTAGTAGAGGGATCCCCTACGAGCAGTACTTC | CASSRGIPYEQYF
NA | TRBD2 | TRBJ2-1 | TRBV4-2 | TGTGCCAGCAGCCAAGATTTGCTAGCGGATTACAATGAGCAGTTCTTC | CASSQDLLADYNEQFF
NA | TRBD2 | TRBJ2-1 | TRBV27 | TGTGCCAGCTCTAACCGGACTAGCGGGAGGGAGCAGTTCTTC | CASSNRTSGREQFF
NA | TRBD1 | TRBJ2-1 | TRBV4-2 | TGTGCCAGCAGCCAAGAGGGTGACAGGGGGCGGAATGAGCAGTTCTTC | CASSQEGDRGRNEQFF
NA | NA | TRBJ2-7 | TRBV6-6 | TGTGCCAGCAGCCGCGAATACGAGCAGTACTTC | CASSREYEQYF
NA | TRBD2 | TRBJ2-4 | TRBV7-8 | TGTGCCAGCAGCTTAGATCGGCGCGGGAGGTCTCTAGCCAAAAACATTCAGTACTTC | CASSLDRRGRSLAKNIQYF
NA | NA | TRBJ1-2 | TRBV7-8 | TGTGCCAGCAGGCGACAGGAGGCTAACTATGGCTACACCTTC | CASRRQEANYGYTF
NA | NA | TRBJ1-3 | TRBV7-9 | TGTGCCAGCAGCCCAGGGGTCTCTGGAAACACCATATATTTT | CASSPGVSGNTIYF
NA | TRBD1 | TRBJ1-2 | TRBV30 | TGTGCCTGGAGCGGCGGACAGGGAAACTATGGCTACACCTTC | CAWSGGQGNYGYTF
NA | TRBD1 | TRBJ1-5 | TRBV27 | TGTGCCATCGTGGAGGGGGCAAGTAGCAATCAGCCCCAGCATTTT | CAIVEGASSNQPQHF
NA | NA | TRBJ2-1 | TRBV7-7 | TGTGCTAGCAGCCGTCTACTAGGCGGAAGCTCCTACAATGAGCAGTTCTTC | CASSRLLGGSSYNEQFF
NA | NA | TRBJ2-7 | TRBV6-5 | TGTGCCAGCAGTTACTCGTACAGGGCCGAGTACGAGCAGTACTTC | CASSYSYRAEYEQYF
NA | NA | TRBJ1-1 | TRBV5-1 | TGCGCCAGCAGCTTGGGCCCCGGGGGAGACACTGAAGCTTTCTTT | CASSLGPGGDTEAFF
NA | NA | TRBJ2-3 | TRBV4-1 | TGCGCCAGCAGCCTCATCATAGCGGTGGTAGCAGATACGCAGTATTTT | CASSLIIAVVADTQYF
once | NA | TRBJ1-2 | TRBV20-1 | TGCAGTGCAAGACGGGTGGATGGCTACACCTTC | CSARRVDGYTF
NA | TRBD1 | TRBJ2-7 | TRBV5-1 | TGCGCCAGCAGCGCACGACCAAGGACAGGCAGCTCCTACGAGCAGTACTTC | CASSARPRTGSSYEQYF
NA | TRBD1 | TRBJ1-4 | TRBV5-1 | TGCGCCAGCAGCCCGACCCGGGACAGGGTTGAAAAACTGTTTTTT | CASSPTRDRVEKLFF
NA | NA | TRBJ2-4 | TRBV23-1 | TGCGCCAGCAGTCAAAGGGGGAACAACATTCAGTACTTC | CASSQRGNNIQYF
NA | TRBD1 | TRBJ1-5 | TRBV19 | TGTGCCAGTAGTACGGGGACAGGGGGGAATCAGCCCCAGCATTTT | CASSTGTGGNQPQHF
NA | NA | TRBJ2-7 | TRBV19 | TGTGCCAGTAGGCCCCTAGGGGGCGAGCAGTACTTC | CASRPLGGEQYF
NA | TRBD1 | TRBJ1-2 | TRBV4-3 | TGCGCCAGCAGCCAAGATCTTGGGACAGGGGGCGGTTATGGCTACACCTTC | CASSQDLGTGGGYGYTF
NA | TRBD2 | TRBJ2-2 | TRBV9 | TGTGCCAGCAGCGTAGGGGGGACTAGGGGCCAACGAAACACCGGGGAGCTGTTTTTT | CASSVGGTRGQRNTGELFF
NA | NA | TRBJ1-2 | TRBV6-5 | TGTGCCAGCACCAGGAGCGGATATGGCTACACCTTC | CASTRSGYGYTF
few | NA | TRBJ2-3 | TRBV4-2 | TGTGCCAGCAGCACGGAGGGGACTGGGCTGCGGGATACGCAGTATTTT | CASSTEGTGLRDTQYF
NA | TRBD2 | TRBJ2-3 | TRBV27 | TGTGCCAGCAGTGTGACTAGCGGGAGTGGTACGCAGTATTTT | CASSVTSGSGTQYF
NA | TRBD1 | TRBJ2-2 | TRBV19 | TGTGCCAGTATACCGGGACAGGGGGCAGGCGGGGAGCTGTTTTTT | CASIPGQGAGGELFF
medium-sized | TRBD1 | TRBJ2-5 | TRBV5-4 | TGTGCCAGCAGCTGGACAGGGCTCCAAGAGACCCAGTACTTC | CASSWTGLQETQYF
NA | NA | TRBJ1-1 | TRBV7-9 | TGTGCCAGCAGCTTAGGAGGGCTAGGTGAAGCTTTCTTT | CASSLGGLGEAFF